Listed below are T cell receptor beta chains from one sample, sequenced in a study of CD8 T cells in Susac syndrome. TCRdb used MiXCR to reprocess the immunoSEQ multiplex PCR reads, holding one entry per CDR3 protein. The sample yields around 170,000 distinct CDR3 sequences, around 92% seen once. Input material: CD4+ T cells from PBMCs. The receptors shown here come from a human donor in good health. Both conserved end residues are part of each CDR3. The D gene is left open where the match is weak. Some rows mark clone size as missing; the rest say once, few, many or name a class of expanded clone.

V: TRBV7-9; size: -; D: -; J: TRBJ1-1; DNA: TGTGCCAGCAGCTCTTACCGTGGAACTGAAGCTTTCTTT; CDR3: CASSSYRGTEAFF
V: TRBV29-1; size: -; D: TRBD2; J: TRBJ2-3; DNA: TGCAGCGTCCTATCGGGGGGGGGCACAGATACGCAGTATTTT; CDR3: CSVLSGGGTDTQYF
V: TRBV5-4; size: -; D: -; J: TRBJ2-5; DNA: TGTGCCAGCAGCTTAGGTTTACAGCAAGAGACCCAGTACTTC; CDR3: CASSLGLQQETQYF
V: TRBV2; size: once; D: -; J: TRBJ1-1; DNA: TGTGCCAGCAGTGAACGGGCAGGGATTCACATGAACACTGAAGCTTTCTTT; CDR3: CASSERAGIHMNTEAFF
V: TRBV6-6; size: once; D: TRBD1; J: TRBJ2-7; DNA: TGTGCCAGCAGCGCCCCCGGGACAGGGGGCTTCGAGCAGTACTTC; CDR3: CASSAPGTGGFEQYF
V: TRBV5-1; size: once; D: TRBD2; J: TRBJ2-5; DNA: TGCGCCAGCAGACGGGGGGTCGGGGACTACCGCCAAGAGACCCAGTACTTC; CDR3: CASRRGVGDYRQETQYF
V: TRBV9; size: -; D: TRBD1; J: TRBJ1-1; DNA: TGTGCCAGCAGCTCGGGACAGAACACTGAAGTTTTCTTT; CDR3: CASSSGQNTEVFF
V: TRBV24-1; size: -; D: TRBD2; J: TRBJ2-1; DNA: TGTGCCACCAGTGACAGCCCGGGACTAGCAAACAATGAGCAGTTCTTC; CDR3: CATSDSPGLANNEQFF
V: TRBV12-3/TRBV12-4; size: once; D: -; J: TRBJ2-3; DNA: TGTGCCAGCAAAGCGCTGGGCCGGGCCTGGGGGACAGATACGCAGTATTTT; CDR3: CASKALGRAWGTDTQYF
V: TRBV7-2; size: -; D: TRBD1; J: TRBJ2-7; DNA: TGTGCCAGCAGCTCTTCGACAGGGGGCTACGAGCAGTACTTC; CDR3: CASSSSTGGYEQYF
V: TRBV5-1; size: -; D: -; J: TRBJ2-5; DNA: TGCGCCAGCAGCTTGGTGGGCAACCAAGAGACCCAGTACTTC; CDR3: CASSLVGNQETQYF
V: TRBV18; size: -; D: TRBD1; J: TRBJ2-1; DNA: TGTGCCAGCTCGCTCGGGACAGGGGCGGGGGAGCAGTTCTTC; CDR3: CASSLGTGAGEQFF
V: TRBV19; size: -; D: TRBD2; J: TRBJ2-7; DNA: TGTGCCAGTAGTATGAGGCGGGAGCATGACGAGCAGTACTTC; CDR3: CASSMRREHDEQYF
V: TRBV2; size: -; D: -; J: TRBJ2-4; DNA: TGTGCCAGCAGTGTTGGGGGAGCCAAAAACATTCAGTACTTC; CDR3: CASSVGGAKNIQYF
V: TRBV10-3; size: -; D: TRBD1; J: TRBJ1-1; DNA: TGTGCCATCAGCGATCGGACCCGGGACAGGAAGAACACTGAAGCTTTCTTT; CDR3: CAISDRTRDRKNTEAFF
V: TRBV6-5; size: -; D: -; J: TRBJ2-7; DNA: TGTGCCAGCAGTTACTCGCTCCAGGCAGGGAGCTCCTACGAGCAGTACTTC; CDR3: CASSYSLQAGSSYEQYF
V: TRBV6-5; size: -; D: TRBD1; J: TRBJ2-7; DNA: TGTGCCGGAACCGTGGACAGGGGGGTCCTATACGAGCAGTACTTC; CDR3: CAGTVDRGVLYEQYF
V: TRBV13; size: few; D: -; J: TRBJ2-7; DNA: TGTGCCAGCAGCTTAGAGGCCGAGCAGTACTTC; CDR3: CASSLEAEQYF
V: TRBV20-1; size: -; D: -; J: TRBJ2-1; DNA: TGCAGTGCTAGAGATAACAGGAGATACAATGAGCAGTTCTTC; CDR3: CSARDNRRYNEQFF
V: TRBV28; size: -; D: TRBD2; J: TRBJ2-3; DNA: TGTGCCAGCATCCCTACCCTGGGACTAGCGGGGGGGCTCGGCACAGATACGCAGTATTTT; CDR3: CASIPTLGLAGGLGTDTQYF
V: TRBV5-6; size: -; D: TRBD1; J: TRBJ2-3; DNA: TGTGCCAGCAGCCTCCGGGACAGCCCTTCGGGCACAGATACGCAGTATTTT; CDR3: CASSLRDSPSGTDTQYF
V: TRBV20-1; size: -; D: -; J: TRBJ1-4; DNA: TGCAGTGCTAGAGATCCCAGGGGCGTCAATGAAAAACTGTTTTTT; CDR3: CSARDPRGVNEKLFF
V: TRBV19; size: -; D: TRBD1; J: TRBJ1-4; DNA: TGTGCCACTTTAGGAGGTGGGACAGGAGAAAAACTGTTTTTT; CDR3: CATLGGGTGEKLFF
V: TRBV5-1; size: -; D: TRBD2; J: TRBJ2-1; DNA: TGCGCCAGCAGCTTTAGAACTAGCGGGGGCTATGAGCAGTTCTTC; CDR3: CASSFRTSGGYEQFF
V: TRBV6-5; size: -; D: -; J: TRBJ2-2; DNA: TGTGCCACCCGGGGAGGGGGCAACACCGGGGAGCTGTTTTTT; CDR3: CATRGGGNTGELFF
V: TRBV27; size: -; D: -; J: TRBJ2-7; DNA: TGTGCCAGCAGCTCCGGGCTCCGGGGGTACGAGCAGTACTTC; CDR3: CASSSGLRGYEQYF
V: TRBV6-6; size: -; D: TRBD2; J: TRBJ2-7; DNA: TGTGCCAGCAGTAGAGGACTAGCGGGGAGTTACGAGCAGTACTTC; CDR3: CASSRGLAGSYEQYF
V: TRBV20-1; size: -; D: TRBD2; J: TRBJ2-3; DNA: TGCAGTGCTCCTTACAGCGGGAGGACAGATACGCAGTATTTT; CDR3: CSAPYSGRTDTQYF
V: TRBV6-1; size: -; D: -; J: TRBJ2-1; DNA: TGTGCCAGCAGGTGGGAGGACACAAGCTCCTACAATGAGCAGTTCTTC; CDR3: CASRWEDTSSYNEQFF